A selection of T cell receptor beta chains follows, all from one sample in a study of cytomegalovirus exposure and HLA in healthy donors. The protocol was immunoSEQ multiplex PCR, while the TCRdb copy is restricted to in-frame clones and leaves out a portion. The repertoire holds about 160,000 clones, with roughly 79% as singletons. The material sequenced was PBMCs. These receptors were taken from a woman aged 40-49 years in good health and CMV-seropositive. Both conserved end residues are part of each CDR3. Fields, in order: D gene, clone size, V gene, J gene, CDR3 DNA, CDR3 protein. The D gene is left open where the match is weak. Some rows have no size entry. The others give once, few or many, or a class for an expanded clone.

d_call: -
clone_size: -
v_call: TRBV4-1
j_call: TRBJ1-1
cdr3_nt: TGCGCCAGCAGCCCCTATTGGGACTCGATGAACACTGAAGCTTTCTTT
cdr3_aa: CASSPYWDSMNTEAFF

d_call: -
clone_size: -
v_call: TRBV28
j_call: TRBJ1-2
cdr3_nt: TGTGCCAGCAGTTCCGGGACATACGGGCGAGGCTACACCTTC
cdr3_aa: CASSSGTYGRGYTF

d_call: -
clone_size: -
v_call: TRBV2
j_call: TRBJ2-2
cdr3_nt: TGTGCCAGCAGTGAGCAGGGGAGGGAGCTGTTTTTT
cdr3_aa: CASSEQGRELFF

d_call: TRBD2
clone_size: -
v_call: TRBV4-3
j_call: TRBJ2-1
cdr3_nt: TGCGCCAGCAGCCAGGAACTAGCGGGGGGTCTGGGTGAGCAGTTCTTC
cdr3_aa: CASSQELAGGLGEQFF

d_call: TRBD1
clone_size: once
v_call: TRBV5-1
j_call: TRBJ2-6
cdr3_nt: TGCGCCAGCAGCCATCGGACAGGCGACAGTGTCTCTGGGGCCAACGTCCTGACTTTC
cdr3_aa: CASSHRTGDSVSGANVLTF

d_call: TRBD2
clone_size: few
v_call: TRBV9
j_call: TRBJ2-3
cdr3_nt: TGTGCCAGCAGCTCTGAGGGGCGGGGGGGCCCAGATACGCAGTATTTT
cdr3_aa: CASSSEGRGGPDTQYF

d_call: -
clone_size: -
v_call: TRBV6-1
j_call: TRBJ1-1
cdr3_nt: TGTGCCAGCAGCTATTTAGGGGCCTTTGAAGCTTTCTTT
cdr3_aa: CASSYLGAFEAFF

d_call: TRBD2
clone_size: few
v_call: TRBV7-8
j_call: TRBJ2-5
cdr3_nt: TGTGCCAGCAGCCCATGGACTAGCAAAGAAGAGACCCAGTACTTC
cdr3_aa: CASSPWTSKEETQYF

d_call: -
clone_size: -
v_call: TRBV7-9
j_call: TRBJ2-6
cdr3_nt: TGTGCCAGCAGCTTAACGACAGTCGCTGGGGCCAACGTCCTGACTTTC
cdr3_aa: CASSLTTVAGANVLTF

d_call: TRBD1
clone_size: few
v_call: TRBV7-9
j_call: TRBJ2-2
cdr3_nt: TGTGCCAGCAGCCCGTCAGACAGGGAAAGCCGGGAGCTGTTTTTT
cdr3_aa: CASSPSDRESRELFF

d_call: -
clone_size: -
v_call: TRBV4-2
j_call: TRBJ1-5
cdr3_nt: TGTGCCAGCAGTACAACAGGGTTAACTCAGCCCCAGCATTTT
cdr3_aa: CASSTTGLTQPQHF

d_call: -
clone_size: once
v_call: TRBV7-2
j_call: TRBJ1-1
cdr3_nt: TGTGCCAGCAGCTTAGTCGGGGGTGAAGCTTTCTTT
cdr3_aa: CASSLVGGEAFF

d_call: -
clone_size: -
v_call: TRBV14
j_call: TRBJ1-2
cdr3_nt: TGTGCCAGCAGCCAAACCCAAGGGTCCGGGAGGGGCTACACCTTC
cdr3_aa: CASSQTQGSGRGYTF

d_call: -
clone_size: once
v_call: TRBV5-6
j_call: TRBJ2-7
cdr3_nt: TGTGCCAGCAGCTTGGACAGTCACTACGAGCAGTACTTC
cdr3_aa: CASSLDSHYEQYF

d_call: -
clone_size: -
v_call: TRBV11-2
j_call: TRBJ2-3
cdr3_nt: TGTGCCAGCAGCTTAGAAGGGGGGGCGGGAGATACGCAGTATTTT
cdr3_aa: CASSLEGGAGDTQYF

d_call: TRBD1
clone_size: -
v_call: TRBV7-8
j_call: TRBJ2-7
cdr3_nt: TGTGCCAGCAGCTTAAGGACAGGGGGCTACGAGCAGTACTTC
cdr3_aa: CASSLRTGGYEQYF

d_call: TRBD2
clone_size: -
v_call: TRBV5-1
j_call: TRBJ2-7
cdr3_nt: TGCGCCAGCAGCCCGGGACTAGCGGGGGGCGAGCAGTACTTC
cdr3_aa: CASSPGLAGGEQYF

d_call: TRBD1
clone_size: -
v_call: TRBV29-1
j_call: TRBJ2-2
cdr3_nt: TGCAGCGCACTTACAGGGGGCACCGGGGAGCTGTTTTTT
cdr3_aa: CSALTGGTGELFF

d_call: TRBD2
clone_size: -
v_call: TRBV6-4
j_call: TRBJ2-3
cdr3_nt: TGTGCCAGCAGTCAAACTAGCGGGGCAATCACAGATACGCAGTATTTT
cdr3_aa: CASSQTSGAITDTQYF

d_call: -
clone_size: -
v_call: TRBV7-9
j_call: TRBJ2-7
cdr3_nt: TGTGCCAGCAGCTTAGCGGGCCGGACCTACGAGCAGTACTTC
cdr3_aa: CASSLAGRTYEQYF

d_call: -
clone_size: -
v_call: TRBV9
j_call: TRBJ2-2
cdr3_nt: TGTGCCAGCAGCGTAGACACAAACACCGGGGAGCTGTTTTTT
cdr3_aa: CASSVDTNTGELFF

d_call: TRBD1
clone_size: once
v_call: TRBV19
j_call: TRBJ1-1
cdr3_nt: TGTGCCAGTAGTCAAGCGGGACAGGGTATCGGGAACACTGAAGCTTTCTTT
cdr3_aa: CASSQAGQGIGNTEAFF

d_call: -
clone_size: -
v_call: TRBV4-3
j_call: TRBJ1-4
cdr3_nt: TGCGCCAGCAGCCAAGAATCAGGGGAGGGGGAAAAACTGTTTTTT
cdr3_aa: CASSQESGEGEKLFF

d_call: -
clone_size: -
v_call: TRBV9
j_call: TRBJ2-7
cdr3_nt: TGTGCCAGCAGCGAAGGGGGTCACCCCTACGAGCAGTACTTC
cdr3_aa: CASSEGGHPYEQYF

d_call: TRBD1
clone_size: -
v_call: TRBV4-1
j_call: TRBJ2-7
cdr3_nt: TGCGCCAGCAGCAGTGGGACAGGAGCCTACGAGCAGTACTTC
cdr3_aa: CASSSGTGAYEQYF

d_call: TRBD1
clone_size: -
v_call: TRBV11-2
j_call: TRBJ1-1
cdr3_nt: TGTGCCAGCCTACCCAGGGGGGAAACTGAAGCTTTCTTT
cdr3_aa: CASLPRGETEAFF

d_call: -
clone_size: -
v_call: TRBV7-3
j_call: TRBJ2-2
cdr3_nt: TGTGCCAGCAGCTTGGGGGGAAACACCGGGGAGCTGTTTTTT
cdr3_aa: CASSLGGNTGELFF

d_call: -
clone_size: -
v_call: TRBV7-8
j_call: TRBJ2-5
cdr3_nt: TGTGCCAGCAGCTTAGGTGTGGTGGGCGAGACCCAGTACTTC
cdr3_aa: CASSLGVVGETQYF

d_call: TRBD1
clone_size: few
v_call: TRBV5-4
j_call: TRBJ2-7
cdr3_nt: TGTGCCAGCAGCCCATCATTTCAGGGGGCTGATATGCGCGAGCAGTACTTC
cdr3_aa: CASSPSFQGADMREQYF

d_call: -
clone_size: -
v_call: TRBV10-3
j_call: TRBJ1-1
cdr3_nt: TGTGCCATCAGTGACAGGGGATCTGAAGCTTTCTTT
cdr3_aa: CAISDRGSEAFF

d_call: TRBD2
clone_size: -
v_call: TRBV19
j_call: TRBJ2-1
cdr3_nt: TGTGCCAGTAGTACCCTAGCGGGGCCCTACAATGAGCAGTTCTTC
cdr3_aa: CASSTLAGPYNEQFF

d_call: TRBD1
clone_size: -
v_call: TRBV5-1
j_call: TRBJ2-6
cdr3_nt: TGCGCCAGCAGCTTGTGGGGACAGGTCGGATCTGGGGCCAACGTCCTGACTTTC
cdr3_aa: CASSLWGQVGSGANVLTF

d_call: -
clone_size: -
v_call: TRBV14
j_call: TRBJ1-5
cdr3_nt: TGTGCCAGCAGCCAAGAAGGAGGTCAGGGGAGTCAGCCCCAGCATTTT
cdr3_aa: CASSQEGGQGSQPQHF

d_call: TRBD1
clone_size: -
v_call: TRBV19
j_call: TRBJ1-6
cdr3_nt: TGTGCCAGTAGTCACGGGACAGGGGGAAACTCACCCCTCCACTTT
cdr3_aa: CASSHGTGGNSPLHF

d_call: TRBD2
clone_size: -
v_call: TRBV10-2
j_call: TRBJ2-3
cdr3_nt: TGCGCCAGCGGGACTAGCGGGGGAGGAGATACGCAGTATTTT
cdr3_aa: CASGTSGGGDTQYF

d_call: -
clone_size: medium-sized
v_call: TRBV6-6
j_call: TRBJ1-3
cdr3_nt: TGTGCCAGCAGCCAGGCAAACACCATATATTTT
cdr3_aa: CASSQANTIYF

d_call: -
clone_size: -
v_call: TRBV25-1
j_call: TRBJ2-1
cdr3_nt: TGTGCCAGCAGTGCTAGGACAAGCTCCTACAATGAGCAGTTCTTC
cdr3_aa: CASSARTSSYNEQFF

d_call: -
clone_size: -
v_call: TRBV2
j_call: TRBJ1-2
cdr3_nt: TGTGCCAGCAGTGTCGGGCGGGGCACATATGGCTACACCTTC
cdr3_aa: CASSVGRGTYGYTF

d_call: -
clone_size: -
v_call: TRBV27
j_call: TRBJ1-2
cdr3_nt: TGTGCCAGCAGGTTAAAAGGAGATTATAACTATGGCTACACCTTC
cdr3_aa: CASRLKGDYNYGYTF

d_call: -
clone_size: few
v_call: TRBV5-4
j_call: TRBJ1-1
cdr3_nt: TGTGCCAGCAGCTTGCTCGCGGGGGCAGGGACTGAAGCTTTCTTT
cdr3_aa: CASSLLAGAGTEAFF

d_call: TRBD2
clone_size: few
v_call: TRBV5-1
j_call: TRBJ2-2
cdr3_nt: TGCGCCAGCAAGAAAGCTAGCGGGGGGGGTGACACCGGGGAGCTGTTTTTT
cdr3_aa: CASKKASGGGDTGELFF

d_call: -
clone_size: -
v_call: TRBV7-2
j_call: TRBJ1-5
cdr3_nt: TGTGCCAGCAGCTTACCAGGGTCCAATCAGCCCCAGCATTTT
cdr3_aa: CASSLPGSNQPQHF

d_call: -
clone_size: -
v_call: TRBV6-1
j_call: TRBJ1-1
cdr3_nt: TGTGCCAGCAGTGAAACGACGGGGGTGGGCACTGAAGCTTTCTTT
cdr3_aa: CASSETTGVGTEAFF

d_call: -
clone_size: -
v_call: TRBV5-4
j_call: TRBJ1-1
cdr3_nt: TGTGCCAGCAGCCCCCGTCAGGGTATTAACACTGAAGCTTTCTTT
cdr3_aa: CASSPRQGINTEAFF

d_call: -
clone_size: -
v_call: TRBV11-2
j_call: TRBJ2-7
cdr3_nt: TGTGCCAGCAGCCGAGAGGGATTCGCGTACGAGCAGTACTTC
cdr3_aa: CASSREGFAYEQYF

d_call: -
clone_size: -
v_call: TRBV10-1
j_call: TRBJ1-1
cdr3_nt: TGCGCCAGCAGTGAGGGAGGGAACACTGAAGCTTTCTTT
cdr3_aa: CASSEGGNTEAFF

d_call: TRBD2
clone_size: -
v_call: TRBV19
j_call: TRBJ2-4
cdr3_nt: TGTGCCAGTAGTCCAAGGACTAGCGGGGGGCACAAAAACAGTCAGTACTTC
cdr3_aa: CASSPRTSGGHKNSQYF

d_call: TRBD1
clone_size: -
v_call: TRBV19
j_call: TRBJ1-5
cdr3_nt: TGTGCCAGTAGTATTAGGGGACAGGGACTGCCCCAGCATTTT
cdr3_aa: CASSIRGQGLPQHF

d_call: -
clone_size: -
v_call: TRBV7-3
j_call: TRBJ2-1
cdr3_nt: TGTGCCAGCAGCTTAATCCTAGCGACATACAATGAGCAGTTCTTC
cdr3_aa: CASSLILATYNEQFF

d_call: -
clone_size: -
v_call: TRBV6-1
j_call: TRBJ1-5
cdr3_nt: TGTGCCAGCAGTGCGACAGATAGCAATCAGCCCCAGCATTTT
cdr3_aa: CASSATDSNQPQHF

d_call: TRBD1
clone_size: -
v_call: TRBV19
j_call: TRBJ2-5
cdr3_nt: TGTGCCAGTAGTATAGGACAGGGGGAACAGTACTTC
cdr3_aa: CASSIGQGEQYF

d_call: TRBD2
clone_size: -
v_call: TRBV7-7
j_call: TRBJ2-1
cdr3_nt: TGTGCTAGCAGCTTACTAGCGGGGGTAGGGTCCTACAATGAGCAGTTCTTC
cdr3_aa: CASSLLAGVGSYNEQFF

d_call: -
clone_size: -
v_call: TRBV28
j_call: TRBJ2-7
cdr3_nt: TGTGCCAGCAGCCCTAGCCGACTCCGGAGCTCCTACGAGCAGTACTTC
cdr3_aa: CASSPSRLRSSYEQYF

d_call: -
clone_size: few
v_call: TRBV19
j_call: TRBJ1-1
cdr3_nt: TGTGCCAGTACCACCCTTGGGGCCACTGAAGCTTTCTTT
cdr3_aa: CASTTLGATEAFF

d_call: TRBD2
clone_size: -
v_call: TRBV7-2
j_call: TRBJ2-2
cdr3_nt: TGTGCCACCTCCCCGGGGGGGAACACCGGGGAGCTGTTTTTT
cdr3_aa: CATSPGGNTGELFF

d_call: -
clone_size: -
v_call: TRBV11-2
j_call: TRBJ1-1
cdr3_nt: TGTGCCAGCAGCTCTGAGACTGAAGCTTTCTTT
cdr3_aa: CASSSETEAFF